This T cell receptor beta chain was captured in a study of regulatory T cells in long-lasting Graves disease. Indicated time point: newly diagnosed GD, antithyroid drugs for less than 3 months. RNA from PBMCs was the source of the TCR library. Germline values: CDR1 SNHLY, CDR2 FYNNEI. V dropped 4 bases and J dropped 8; count of bases not matched to a gene: 7. CDR3 length equals 13 residues. Arm-PCR of CDR3 regions with iRepertoire HTBI primers generated TCR beta libraries. MiXCR, applied by TCRdb to the multiplex PCR reads, yields one record per CDR3 protein. This table has 350,000 to 450,000 distinct CDR3 sequences, 16% appearing once. These data were likewise used in another study, on T cells in Graves' hyperthyroidism and ophthalmopathy.

The specimen comprised peripheral blood mononuclear cells (PBMCs), sampled at new diagnosis, from a patient treated with antithyroid drugs. The receptor was derived from a man aged 40-55 years with Graves disease. The gene calls are TRBV2 and TRBJ1-2; TRBD1 aligns across 7 bases. The CDR3 loop is CASSAGGTRGYTF. CDR3 in DNA: TGTGCCAGCAGTGCAGGGGGAACTCGGGGCTACACCTTC.